This record concerns one T cell receptor beta chain sequence. Its cognate antigen is unknown. The record originates from a study of cytomegalovirus exposure and HLA in healthy donors. Points from the study as a whole: For most TCR beta V segments, an earlier analysis put the productive rate at about 90% or about 30% of the time. Specific recognition of CMV antigens was confirmed in vitro for three chains (all CMV-associated). In a later analysis, most CMV-associated TCR beta chains appeared HLA-restricted.

V was clipped by 6 bases and J by 8 bases; unmatched bases: 6. Germline CDR1 and CDR2: MNHEY and SVGAGI. CDR3 length: 14 residues. In the PCR, 60 Vbeta and 13 Jbeta primers were used. Generated by immunoSEQ multiplex PCR, the TCRdb table keeps only in-frame clones and is missing some. The data contain 150,000 or so clones, approximately 86% of them seen just once; the ten biggest clones take up around 6.6%. The chain combines TRBV6-5 with TRBJ2-3, with 12 bases that match TRBD1. Sequencing used PBMCs. The source is a woman aged 45-65 years in good health and CMV-seropositive. CDR3 amino acids: CASRTGTGGTTQYF. CDR3 sequence (DNA): TGTGCCAGCAGAACCGGGACAGGGGGCACTACGCAGTATTTT.